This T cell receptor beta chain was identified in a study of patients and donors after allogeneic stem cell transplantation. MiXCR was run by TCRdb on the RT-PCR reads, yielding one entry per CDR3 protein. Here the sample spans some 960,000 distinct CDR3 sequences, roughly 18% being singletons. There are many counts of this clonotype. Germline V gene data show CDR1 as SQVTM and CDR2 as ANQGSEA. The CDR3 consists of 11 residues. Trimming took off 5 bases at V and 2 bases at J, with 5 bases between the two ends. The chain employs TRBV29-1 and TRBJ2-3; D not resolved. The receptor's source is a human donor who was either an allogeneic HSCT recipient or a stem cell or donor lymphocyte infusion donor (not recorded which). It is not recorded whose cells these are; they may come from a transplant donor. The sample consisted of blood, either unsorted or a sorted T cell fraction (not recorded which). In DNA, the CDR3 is TGCAGCGTTATTTACACAGATACGCAGTATTTT. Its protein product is CSVIYTDTQYF.